This TCR beta chain was retrieved from a study of blood T cell repertoires in COVID-19. In the study overall: Spain, Italy and the United States supplied samples that represented acute and convalescent COVID-19. T cells, B-cell-depleted T cells, or PBMCs supplied cDNA or gDNA.

Original processing methods: Amplification of reference gene primers provided the estimated nucleated cell counts. Repertoires were generated with immunoSEQ multiplex PCR, while TCRdb's copy carries only in-frame clones and drops some. That table gives V, J and clone size, and the DNA gave D and trimming. The sample records 85,000 to 130,000 clones, approximately 87% being singletons. This CDR3 has 14 residues. Germline V gene sequence: CDR1 SGHRS, CDR2 YFSETQ. With 4 bases removed from V and 0 bases from J, the gap between germline ends came to 10 bases. The rearrangement uses TRBV5-1 and TRBJ1-1; no clear D gene. The sequenced material came from peripheral blood. This TCR came from a man in his fifties with acute or convalescent COVID-19. CDR3 DNA sequence: TGCGCCAGCAGCACTGGACTTATGAACACTGAAGCTTTCTTT. It yields the protein CASSTGLMNTEAFF.